This is a list of T cell receptor beta chains from one sample in a study of T cells in Graves' hyperthyroidism and ophthalmopathy. TCRdb analysed the multiplex PCR reads with MiXCR anew, one entry per CDR3 protein. The sample shows hundreds of thousands of distinct CDR3 sequences, approximately 24% of them seen only once. The sequencing input was blood. The receptors come from a woman in her thirties with Graves' ophthalmopathy. Both conserved end residues are part of each CDR3. D genes are given only for firm matches. Expanded clones get a size class; other rows say once, few or many, or leave the size out.

j_call: TRBJ1-3
clone_size: many
d_call: .
v_call: TRBV20-1
cdr3_aa: CSASLQGFGNTIYF
cdr3_nt: TGCAGTGCTAGCCTCCAGGGGTTTGGAAACACCATATATTTT

j_call: TRBJ1-2
clone_size: .
d_call: TRBD1
v_call: TRBV11-2
cdr3_aa: CASSWDRAASYTF
cdr3_nt: TGTGCCAGCAGCTGGGACAGGGCCGCTTCGTACACCTTC

j_call: TRBJ2-5
clone_size: many
d_call: .
v_call: TRBV7-6
cdr3_aa: CASSSWDTNQETQYF
cdr3_nt: TGTGCCAGCAGCTCCTGGGACACCAACCAAGAGACCCAGTACTTC

j_call: TRBJ2-4
clone_size: .
d_call: .
v_call: TRBV30
cdr3_aa: CAWSEKGHIQYF
cdr3_nt: TGTGCCTGGAGTGAGAAAGGGCACATTCAGTACTTC

j_call: TRBJ1-1
clone_size: many
d_call: .
v_call: TRBV30
cdr3_aa: CAWGWDGEAFF
cdr3_nt: TGTGCCTGGGGTTGGGACGGAGAAGCTTTCTTT

j_call: TRBJ1-1
clone_size: many
d_call: .
v_call: TRBV30
cdr3_aa: CAWSVTPNTEAFF
cdr3_nt: TGTGCCTGGAGTGTAACGCCGAACACTGAAGCTTTCTTT

j_call: TRBJ2-7
clone_size: many
d_call: .
v_call: TRBV30
cdr3_aa: CAWSAGQSLYEQYF
cdr3_nt: TGTGCCTGGAGTGCGGGACAAAGTCTCTACGAGCAGTACTTC

j_call: TRBJ2-7
clone_size: many
d_call: .
v_call: TRBV6-5
cdr3_aa: CASSYSGPIYEQYF
cdr3_nt: TGTGCCAGCAGTTACTCGGGACCAATTTACGAGCAGTACTTC

j_call: TRBJ1-1
clone_size: .
d_call: .
v_call: TRBV9
cdr3_aa: CASSPRTYTEAFF
cdr3_nt: TGTGCCAGCAGCCCCCGGACCTACACTGAAGCTTTCTTT

j_call: TRBJ2-7
clone_size: many
d_call: .
v_call: TRBV29-1
cdr3_aa: CSVVSREQYF
cdr3_nt: TGCAGCGTTGTTTCCCGGGAGCAGTACTTC

j_call: TRBJ2-7
clone_size: .
d_call: TRBD2
v_call: TRBV20-1
cdr3_aa: CSARPGLDGDQYEQYF
cdr3_nt: TGCAGTGCTAGACCCGGACTAGACGGAGATCAGTACGAGCAGTACTTC

j_call: TRBJ2-5
clone_size: few
d_call: .
v_call: TRBV4-2
cdr3_aa: CASSQESRWKETQYF
cdr3_nt: TGTGCCAGCAGCCAAGAATCCAGATGGAAAGAGACCCAGTACTTC

j_call: TRBJ2-7
clone_size: many
d_call: .
v_call: TRBV2
cdr3_aa: CASSGHGKPYEQYF
cdr3_nt: TGTGCCAGCAGCGGACACGGCAAGCCCTACGAGCAGTACTTC

j_call: TRBJ2-2
clone_size: many
d_call: TRBD1
v_call: TRBV7-2
cdr3_aa: CASSPRGTVTGELFF
cdr3_nt: TGTGCCAGCAGCCCAAGGGGGACAGTTACCGGGGAGCTGTTTTTT

j_call: TRBJ2-2
clone_size: .
d_call: .
v_call: TRBV9
cdr3_aa: CASSPRAETGELLF
cdr3_nt: TGTGCCAGCAGCCCCCGGGCGGAAACCGGGGAGCTGTTGTTT

j_call: TRBJ2-2
clone_size: .
d_call: .
v_call: TRBV7-8
cdr3_aa: CASSASGFSGELFF
cdr3_nt: TGTGCCAGCAGCGCGAGTGGGTTTTCCGGGGAGCTGTTTTTT

j_call: TRBJ2-3
clone_size: many
d_call: TRBD2
v_call: TRBV6-1
cdr3_aa: CASKEGGFVDTQYF
cdr3_nt: TGTGCCAGCAAGGAGGGAGGGTTTGTGGATACGCAGTATTTT

j_call: TRBJ1-1
clone_size: .
d_call: .
v_call: TRBV6-1
cdr3_aa: CASSPQGRVGTEAFF
cdr3_nt: TGTGCCAGCAGTCCTCAGGGGCGCGTAGGCACTGAAGCTTTCTTT

j_call: TRBJ2-7
clone_size: .
d_call: TRBD2
v_call: TRBV13
cdr3_aa: CASSRLAGVVYEQYF
cdr3_nt: TGTGCCAGCAGCCGACTAGCGGGAGTGGTTTACGAGCAGTACTTC

j_call: TRBJ1-5
clone_size: few
d_call: .
v_call: TRBV5-1
cdr3_aa: CASSPDGFASQPQHF
cdr3_nt: TGCGCCAGCAGCCCGGACGGGTTCGCAAGTCAGCCCCAGCATTTT

j_call: TRBJ2-7
clone_size: many
d_call: TRBD1
v_call: TRBV2
cdr3_aa: CASRGTAYEQYF
cdr3_nt: TGTGCCAGCAGAGGGACAGCCTACGAGCAGTACTTC

j_call: TRBJ2-7
clone_size: .
d_call: TRBD2
v_call: TRBV11-2
cdr3_aa: CASSLGGLGGDEQYF
cdr3_nt: TGTGCCAGCAGCTTAGGGGGGTTGGGAGGGGACGAGCAGTACTTC

j_call: TRBJ1-2
clone_size: .
d_call: .
v_call: TRBV12-3/TRBV12-4
cdr3_aa: CASSPYSTGYTF
cdr3_nt: TGTGCCAGCAGCCCCTATTCTACTGGCTACACCTTC

j_call: TRBJ1-2
clone_size: .
d_call: TRBD1
v_call: TRBV6-1
cdr3_aa: CASSDTAGGNYGYTF
cdr3_nt: TGTGCCAGCAGTGATACCGCAGGGGGGAACTATGGCTACACCTTC

j_call: TRBJ1-1
clone_size: once
d_call: TRBD1
v_call: TRBV11-1
cdr3_aa: CASSLVPQGVMNTEAFF
cdr3_nt: TGTGCCAGCAGCTTAGTCCCACAGGGGGTGATGAACACTGAAGCTTTCTTT

j_call: TRBJ2-6
clone_size: many
d_call: TRBD1
v_call: TRBV20-1
cdr3_aa: CSAGAGGSGANVLTF
cdr3_nt: TGCAGTGCTGGGGCAGGGGGTTCTGGGGCCAACGTCCTGACTTTC

j_call: TRBJ2-7
clone_size: .
d_call: .
v_call: TRBV2
cdr3_aa: CASRTGSPPWQYF
cdr3_nt: TGTGCCAGCAGGACAGGATCCCCCCCATGGCAGTACTTC

j_call: TRBJ2-7
clone_size: .
d_call: .
v_call: TRBV3-1
cdr3_aa: CASSQWDQRYEQYF
cdr3_nt: TGTGCCAGCAGCCAATGGGACCAACGCTACGAGCAGTACTTC

j_call: TRBJ2-7
clone_size: .
d_call: TRBD1
v_call: TRBV12-3/TRBV12-4
cdr3_aa: CASSRNQGQGSLCEQYF
cdr3_nt: TGTGCCAGCAGTCGGAACCAGGGACAGGGCAGTTTATGCGAGCAGTACTTC

j_call: TRBJ2-7
clone_size: .
d_call: TRBD2
v_call: TRBV29-1
cdr3_aa: CSVRTSGIYEQYF
cdr3_nt: TGCAGCGTGAGGACTAGCGGGATTTACGAGCAGTACTTC

j_call: TRBJ2-7
clone_size: once
d_call: .
v_call: TRBV6-5
cdr3_aa: CASTHSYEQYF
cdr3_nt: TGTGCCAGTACTCACTCCTACGAGCAGTACTTC

j_call: TRBJ1-2
clone_size: .
d_call: TRBD1
v_call: TRBV24-1
cdr3_aa: CATSDSDRVGGYTF
cdr3_nt: TGTGCCACCAGTGATTCGGACAGGGTCGGCGGCTACACCTTC

j_call: TRBJ1-1
clone_size: .
d_call: .
v_call: TRBV12-3/TRBV12-4
cdr3_aa: CASSPDSGRLAFF
cdr3_nt: TGTGCCAGCAGTCCTGACAGCGGACGGTTAGCTTTCTTT

j_call: TRBJ1-5
clone_size: many
d_call: TRBD1
v_call: TRBV28
cdr3_aa: CASSSPGQGKQPQHF
cdr3_nt: TGTGCCAGCAGCAGCCCGGGACAGGGAAAGCAGCCCCAGCATTTT

j_call: TRBJ2-7
clone_size: many
d_call: TRBD2
v_call: TRBV7-2
cdr3_aa: CASTPHPGGYEQYF
cdr3_nt: TGTGCCAGCACCCCCCACCCGGGGGGCTACGAGCAGTACTTC

j_call: TRBJ1-3
clone_size: many
d_call: .
v_call: TRBV6-1
cdr3_aa: CASTEKLLSLGNTIYF
cdr3_nt: TGTGCCAGCACCGAGAAACTTCTGAGTCTCGGAAACACCATATATTTT

j_call: TRBJ2-5
clone_size: many
d_call: TRBD2
v_call: TRBV20-1
cdr3_aa: CSARDAGTSFQETQYF
cdr3_nt: TGCAGTGCTAGAGATGCCGGGACTAGCTTCCAAGAGACCCAGTACTTC

j_call: TRBJ1-1
clone_size: many
d_call: .
v_call: TRBV11-1
cdr3_aa: CASSPGSGEAFF
cdr3_nt: TGTGCCAGCAGCCCAGGGTCTGGTGAAGCTTTCTTT

j_call: TRBJ2-7
clone_size: many
d_call: .
v_call: TRBV6-4
cdr3_aa: CAGSGGHFYEQYF
cdr3_nt: TGTGCGGGCTCGGGGGGACACTTCTACGAGCAGTACTTC

j_call: TRBJ1-2
clone_size: .
d_call: .
v_call: TRBV7-2
cdr3_aa: CASSLSLQDWGYTF
cdr3_nt: TGTGCCAGCAGCTTATCCCTACAGGATTGGGGCTACACCTTC

j_call: TRBJ2-2
clone_size: .
d_call: .
v_call: TRBV12-3/TRBV12-4
cdr3_aa: CASSPTEEGNTGELFF
cdr3_nt: TGTGCCAGCAGCCCCACTGAGGAGGGGAACACCGGGGAGCTGTTTTTT

j_call: TRBJ2-4
clone_size: .
d_call: .
v_call: TRBV29-1
cdr3_aa: CSVLGGAKNIQYF
cdr3_nt: TGCAGCGTTCTGGGGGGAGCCAAAAACATTCAGTACTTC

j_call: TRBJ2-2
clone_size: few
d_call: TRBD2
v_call: TRBV3-1
cdr3_aa: CASSQETSGADTGELFF
cdr3_nt: TGTGCCAGCAGCCAAGAAACTAGCGGGGCCGACACCGGGGAGCTGTTTTTT

j_call: TRBJ2-5
clone_size: many
d_call: .
v_call: TRBV11-2
cdr3_aa: CASSSRPRETQYF
cdr3_nt: TGTGCCAGCAGCTCAAGACCGCGGGAGACCCAGTACTTC

j_call: TRBJ2-7
clone_size: .
d_call: TRBD1
v_call: TRBV6-1
cdr3_aa: CASSGTGGELGEQYF
cdr3_nt: TGTGCCAGCAGTGGGACAGGGGGCGAACTCGGCGAGCAGTACTTC

j_call: TRBJ2-7
clone_size: .
d_call: .
v_call: TRBV6-2/TRBV6-3
cdr3_aa: CASTQTSSLYEQYF
cdr3_nt: TGTGCCAGCACCCAGACTAGTTCTCTATACGAGCAGTACTTC

j_call: TRBJ1-2
clone_size: many
d_call: TRBD1
v_call: TRBV19
cdr3_aa: CASNSPGTGYGYTF
cdr3_nt: TGTGCCAGTAATAGCCCCGGGACAGGCTATGGCTACACCTTC

j_call: TRBJ1-1
clone_size: .
d_call: .
v_call: TRBV28
cdr3_aa: CASSLLRARDTEAFF
cdr3_nt: TGTGCCAGCAGTTTATTACGGGCCAGGGACACTGAAGCTTTCTTT

j_call: TRBJ1-2
clone_size: many
d_call: .
v_call: TRBV12-3/TRBV12-4
cdr3_aa: CASSFNNIYGYTF
cdr3_nt: TGTGCCAGCAGTTTTAACAACATCTATGGCTACACCTTC

j_call: TRBJ1-1
clone_size: few
d_call: .
v_call: TRBV19
cdr3_aa: CASRGRSASTEAFF
cdr3_nt: TGTGCCAGTAGGGGGAGGTCGGCCAGCACTGAAGCTTTCTTT

j_call: TRBJ1-1
clone_size: few
d_call: TRBD1
v_call: TRBV12-3/TRBV12-4
cdr3_aa: CASSPGGVNTEAFF
cdr3_nt: TGTGCCAGCAGTCCAGGGGGAGTGAACACTGAAGCTTTCTTT

j_call: TRBJ1-1
clone_size: .
d_call: .
v_call: TRBV12-3/TRBV12-4
cdr3_aa: CASKGLAFEAFF
cdr3_nt: TGTGCCAGCAAAGGGTTGGCCTTTGAAGCTTTCTTT

j_call: TRBJ2-7
clone_size: many
d_call: TRBD1
v_call: TRBV4-3
cdr3_aa: CASSLYYLGGQGTYEQYF
cdr3_nt: TGCGCCAGCAGCCTATATTATCTTGGGGGACAGGGGACCTACGAGCAGTACTTC

j_call: TRBJ2-7
clone_size: .
d_call: .
v_call: TRBV11-2
cdr3_aa: CASSMGLGREQYF
cdr3_nt: TGTGCCAGCAGCATGGGACTCGGACGAGAGCAGTACTTC

j_call: TRBJ1-5
clone_size: few
d_call: .
v_call: TRBV27
cdr3_aa: CASSTGTEGQPQHF
cdr3_nt: TGTGCCAGCAGTACCGGGACCGAGGGTCAGCCCCAGCATTTT

j_call: TRBJ1-2
clone_size: many
d_call: .
v_call: TRBV7-2
cdr3_aa: CASSPQRSGNDGYTF
cdr3_nt: TGTGCCAGCAGCCCCCAAAGGTCAGGGAACGATGGCTACACCTTC

j_call: TRBJ2-4
clone_size: .
d_call: .
v_call: TRBV4-1
cdr3_aa: CASSQGWTIAKNIQYF
cdr3_nt: TGCGCCAGCAGCCAAGGCTGGACAATAGCCAAAAACATTCAGTACTTC

j_call: TRBJ2-7
clone_size: many
d_call: .
v_call: TRBV7-2
cdr3_aa: CASSLNGGRYEQYF
cdr3_nt: TGTGCCAGCAGCTTAAACGGGGGACGTTACGAGCAGTACTTC

j_call: TRBJ2-2
clone_size: many
d_call: TRBD2
v_call: TRBV11-2
cdr3_aa: CASSPGTSGSIGRTGELFF
cdr3_nt: TGTGCCAGCAGCCCCGGGACTAGCGGCTCTATAGGTCGCACCGGGGAGCTGTTTTTT

j_call: TRBJ2-2
clone_size: many
d_call: TRBD1
v_call: TRBV6-1
cdr3_aa: CASSKGQGNTGELFF
cdr3_nt: TGTGCCAGCAGTAAAGGACAGGGGAACACCGGGGAGCTGTTTTTT